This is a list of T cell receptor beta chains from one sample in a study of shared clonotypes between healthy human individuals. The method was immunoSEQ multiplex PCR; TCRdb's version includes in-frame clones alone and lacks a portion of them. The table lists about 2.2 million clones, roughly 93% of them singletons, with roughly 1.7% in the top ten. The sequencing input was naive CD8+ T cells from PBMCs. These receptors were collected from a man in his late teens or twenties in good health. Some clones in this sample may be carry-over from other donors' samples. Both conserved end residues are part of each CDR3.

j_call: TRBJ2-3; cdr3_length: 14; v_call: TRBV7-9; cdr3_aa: CASSPRDVADTQYF
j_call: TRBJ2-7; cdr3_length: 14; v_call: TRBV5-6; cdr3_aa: CASSSWDRAYEQYF
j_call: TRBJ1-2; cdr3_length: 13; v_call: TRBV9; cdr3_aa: CASSVGGLYGYTF
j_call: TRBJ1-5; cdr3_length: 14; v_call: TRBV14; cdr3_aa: CASSLTGPSQPQHF
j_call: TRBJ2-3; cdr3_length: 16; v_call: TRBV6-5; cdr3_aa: CASSLRTSGSADTQYF
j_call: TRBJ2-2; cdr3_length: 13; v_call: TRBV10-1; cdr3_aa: CASSDLGNGELFF
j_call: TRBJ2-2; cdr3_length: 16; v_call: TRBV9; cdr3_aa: CASSVATTGDHGELFF
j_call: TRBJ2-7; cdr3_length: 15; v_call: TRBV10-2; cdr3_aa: CASSEASGSRYEQYF
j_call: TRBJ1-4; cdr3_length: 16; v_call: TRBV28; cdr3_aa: CASSLTVGATNEKLFF
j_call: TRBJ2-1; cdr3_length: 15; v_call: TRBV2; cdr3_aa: CASGLGLAGGNEQFF
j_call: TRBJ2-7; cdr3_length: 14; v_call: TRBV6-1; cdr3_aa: CASGGRDRAYEQYF
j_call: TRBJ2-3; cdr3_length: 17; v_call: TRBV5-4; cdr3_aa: CASSLGLASPGGDTQYF
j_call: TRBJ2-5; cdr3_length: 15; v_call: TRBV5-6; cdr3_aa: CASSFQTGMRETQYF
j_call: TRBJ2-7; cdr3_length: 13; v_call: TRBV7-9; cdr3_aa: CASSLRADYEQYF
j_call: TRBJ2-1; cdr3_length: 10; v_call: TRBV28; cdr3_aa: CASHGNEQFF
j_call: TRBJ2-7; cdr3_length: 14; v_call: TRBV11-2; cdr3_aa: CASSLAGASPEQYF
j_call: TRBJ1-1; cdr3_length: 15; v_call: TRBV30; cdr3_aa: CAWSVNPRRTAEAFF
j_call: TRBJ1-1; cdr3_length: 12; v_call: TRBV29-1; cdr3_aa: CSAPETGTEAFF
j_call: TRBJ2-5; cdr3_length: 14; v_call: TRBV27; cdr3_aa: CASSLTWAGKNQYF
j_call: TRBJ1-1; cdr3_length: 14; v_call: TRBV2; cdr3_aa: CASSEGRMGTEAFF
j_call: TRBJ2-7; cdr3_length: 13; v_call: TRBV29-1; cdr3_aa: CSTRDWSSYEQYF
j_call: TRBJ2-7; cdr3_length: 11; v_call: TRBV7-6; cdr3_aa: CASSSTYEQYF
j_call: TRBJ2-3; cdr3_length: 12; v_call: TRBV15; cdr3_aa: CATSSLVETQYF
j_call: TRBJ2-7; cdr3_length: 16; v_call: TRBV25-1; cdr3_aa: CASSAYVPAEYYEQYF
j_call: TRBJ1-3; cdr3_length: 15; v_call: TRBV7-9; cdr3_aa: CASISGPASGNTIYF
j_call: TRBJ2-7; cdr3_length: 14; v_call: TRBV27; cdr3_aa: CASSLQGSVYEQYF
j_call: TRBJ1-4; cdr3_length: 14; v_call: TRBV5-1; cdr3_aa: CASSTTGANEKLFF
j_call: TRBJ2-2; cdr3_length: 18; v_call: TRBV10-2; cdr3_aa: CASSESTVGGRAHGELFF
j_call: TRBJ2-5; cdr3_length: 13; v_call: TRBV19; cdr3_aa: CASRGTAQETQYF
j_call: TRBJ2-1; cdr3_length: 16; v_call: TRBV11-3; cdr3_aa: CASSSAPRDHYNEQFF
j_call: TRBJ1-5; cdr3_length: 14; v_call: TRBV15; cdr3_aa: CATSRVWGNQPQHF
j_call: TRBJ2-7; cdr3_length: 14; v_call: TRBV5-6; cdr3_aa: CASSLQARIYEQYF
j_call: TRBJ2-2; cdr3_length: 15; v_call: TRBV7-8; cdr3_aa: CASSFGTPWAGELFF
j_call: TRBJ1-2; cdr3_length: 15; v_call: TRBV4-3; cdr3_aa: CASSQWAQGADGYTF
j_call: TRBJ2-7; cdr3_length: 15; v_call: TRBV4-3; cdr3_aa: CASSQEAMEEYEQYF
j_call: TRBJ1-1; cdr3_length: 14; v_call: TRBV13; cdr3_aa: CASSLGRGNTEAFF
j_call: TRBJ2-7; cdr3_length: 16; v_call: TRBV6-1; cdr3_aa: CASSGDRVFPFYEQYF
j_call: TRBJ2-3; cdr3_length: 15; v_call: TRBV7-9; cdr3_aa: CASSPLGGGADTQYF
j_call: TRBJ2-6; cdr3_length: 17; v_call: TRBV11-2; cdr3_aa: CASSYRDRVTGVNVLTF
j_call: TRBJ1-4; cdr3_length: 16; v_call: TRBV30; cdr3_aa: CAWSVMEAGGNEKLFF
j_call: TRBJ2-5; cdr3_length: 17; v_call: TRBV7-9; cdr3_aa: CASSFHQGLAGRETQYF
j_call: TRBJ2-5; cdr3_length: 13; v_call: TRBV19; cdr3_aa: CASKPKLWETQYF
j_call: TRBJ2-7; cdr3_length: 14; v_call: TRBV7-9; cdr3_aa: CASSSRDRAYEQYF
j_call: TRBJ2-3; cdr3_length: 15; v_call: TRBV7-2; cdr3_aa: CASSTLAVYTDTQYF
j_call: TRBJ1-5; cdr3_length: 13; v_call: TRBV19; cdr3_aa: CASSSRTGEPQHF
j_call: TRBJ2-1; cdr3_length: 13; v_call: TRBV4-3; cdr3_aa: CASSQGLENEQFF
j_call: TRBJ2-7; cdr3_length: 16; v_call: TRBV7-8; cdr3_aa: CASSLDSGGLSYEQYF
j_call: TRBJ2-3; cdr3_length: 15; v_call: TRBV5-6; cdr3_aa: CASRLALAPPDTQYF
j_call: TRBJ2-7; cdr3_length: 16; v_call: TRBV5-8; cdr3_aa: CASSFSPSGSRYEQYF
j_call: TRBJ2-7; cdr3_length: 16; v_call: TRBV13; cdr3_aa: CASSQLAVGLTYEQYF
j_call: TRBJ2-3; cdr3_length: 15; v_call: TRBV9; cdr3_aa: CASSVGGGPRDTQYF
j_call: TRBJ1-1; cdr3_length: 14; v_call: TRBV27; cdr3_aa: CASGPGGSGTEAFF
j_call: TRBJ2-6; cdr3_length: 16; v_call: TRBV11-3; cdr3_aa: CATGDRPPLGANVLTF
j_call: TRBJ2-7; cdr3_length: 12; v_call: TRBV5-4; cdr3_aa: CASSIYSYEQYF
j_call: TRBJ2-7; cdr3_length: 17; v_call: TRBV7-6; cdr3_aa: CASSPRRGDYPAYEQYF